These T cell receptor beta chains were read from a single sample in a study of T cell repertoires in cytomegalovirus infection. TCRdb reanalysed the reads using MiXCR and keeps one entry per CDR3 protein. Of 650,000 to 900,000 distinct CDR3 sequences listed, about 30% were seen once; the top ten hold roughly an eighth. No antigen has been identified for these receptors. The specimen was cultured CD8+ T cells from PBMCs, collected from culture after CMV antigen stimulation. These receptors were obtained from a human donor in good health (CMV status not recorded). Some clones in this sample may be carry-over from other donors' samples. The CDR3 runs from the conserved cysteine through the conserved F or W. The D gene is left open where the match is weak. A clone size is listed for some rows: how often the clone was seen (once, few, many), or a class if it is expanded.

clone size: .; J gene: TRBJ2-5; D gene: .; V gene: TRBV5-1; CDR3 DNA: TGCGCCAGCAGCTCTCCAAGTTTGGGAGAGACCCAGTACTTC; CDR3 protein: CASSSPSLGETQYF
clone size: .; J gene: TRBJ2-1; D gene: .; V gene: TRBV4-3; CDR3 DNA: TGCGCCAGCAGCCAAGATACCCCGGACACGGAAACTTACAATGAGCAGTTCTTC; CDR3 protein: CASSQDTPDTETYNEQFF
clone size: few; J gene: TRBJ2-5; D gene: .; V gene: TRBV27; CDR3 DNA: TGTGCCAGCAGTTTAGGGGTGGGGCCGGAGGAGACCCAGTACTTC; CDR3 protein: CASSLGVGPEETQYF
clone size: many; J gene: TRBJ2-2; D gene: .; V gene: TRBV7-2; CDR3 DNA: TGTGCCAGCAGCTTAGGCTGGTCAGTGGGGTCAGCGAACACCGGGGAGCTGTTTTTT; CDR3 protein: CASSLGWSVGSANTGELFF
clone size: few; J gene: TRBJ1-5; D gene: .; V gene: TRBV7-9; CDR3 DNA: TGTGCCAGCAGCTTAGGCTACAGGTCCCGAAATCAGCCCCAGCATTTT; CDR3 protein: CASSLGYRSRNQPQHF
clone size: .; J gene: TRBJ2-2; D gene: .; V gene: TRBV7-3; CDR3 DNA: TGTGCCAGCAGCGAGGGGGGTTCAACCGGGGAGCTGTTTTTT; CDR3 protein: CASSEGGSTGELFF
clone size: few; J gene: TRBJ1-4; D gene: .; V gene: TRBV4-1; CDR3 DNA: TGCGCCAGCAGCCAAGAAGCCGCCTCTAATGAAAAACTGTTTTTT; CDR3 protein: CASSQEAASNEKLFF
clone size: few; J gene: TRBJ1-6; D gene: .; V gene: TRBV4-3; CDR3 DNA: TGCGCCAGCAGCCAAGGCACCCAGAATAATTCACCCCTCCACTTT; CDR3 protein: CASSQGTQNNSPLHF
clone size: .; J gene: TRBJ2-2; D gene: .; V gene: TRBV7-9; CDR3 DNA: TGTGCCAGCAGGACTACTTTAGGGGCCGGGGAGCTGTTTTTT; CDR3 protein: CASRTTLGAGELFF
clone size: many; J gene: TRBJ2-3; D gene: TRBD2; V gene: TRBV7-2; CDR3 DNA: TGTGCCAGCAGCTTAGAATCCACCGCTAGCGGGGGGGGCACAGATACGCAGTATTTT; CDR3 protein: CASSLESTASGGGTDTQYF
clone size: .; J gene: TRBJ2-7; D gene: .; V gene: TRBV4-2; CDR3 DNA: TGTGCCAGCAGCCAAGATCCAGGACTTAGTAAAAACGAGCAGTACTTC; CDR3 protein: CASSQDPGLSKNEQYF
clone size: once; J gene: TRBJ1-1; D gene: TRBD1; V gene: TRBV28; CDR3 DNA: TGTGCCAGCAGTTTTGAGGGGGCGGGGGAAGCTTTCTTT; CDR3 protein: CASSFEGAGEAFF
clone size: .; J gene: TRBJ1-1; D gene: .; V gene: TRBV11-2; CDR3 DNA: TGTGCCAGCAGCTTATTTCCTTTCCCGCACACTGAAGCTTTCTTT; CDR3 protein: CASSLFPFPHTEAFF
clone size: few; J gene: TRBJ1-2; D gene: TRBD1; V gene: TRBV6-1; CDR3 DNA: TGTGCCAGCAGTGTTCGCTCCCTGGACAGGAACTATGGCTACACCTTC; CDR3 protein: CASSVRSLDRNYGYTF
clone size: once; J gene: TRBJ2-3; D gene: .; V gene: TRBV6-5; CDR3 DNA: TGTGCCAGCAGTTGGCGGAGTGAGGCAGATACGCAGTATTTT; CDR3 protein: CASSWRSEADTQYF
clone size: .; J gene: TRBJ1-1; D gene: .; V gene: TRBV14; CDR3 DNA: TGTGCCAGCAGCCAAGTAGGAGGACAGAACACTGAAGCTTTCTTT; CDR3 protein: CASSQVGGQNTEAFF
clone size: .; J gene: TRBJ2-1; D gene: .; V gene: TRBV27; CDR3 DNA: TGTGCCAGCAGTCCCACGGGTCGCCCGTCTAATGAGCAGTTCTTC; CDR3 protein: CASSPTGRPSNEQFF
clone size: .; J gene: TRBJ2-5; D gene: TRBD1; V gene: TRBV6-6; CDR3 DNA: TGTGCCAGCAGTCCACGGAGGTCAGGGGGCCGCCGAACGGCGGAGACCCAGTACTTC; CDR3 protein: CASSPRRSGGRRTAETQYF
clone size: few; J gene: TRBJ1-2; D gene: .; V gene: TRBV11-1; CDR3 DNA: TGTGCCAGCAGCTTAGCGTACGGGAACCTCTATGGCTACACCTTC; CDR3 protein: CASSLAYGNLYGYTF
clone size: few; J gene: TRBJ2-7; D gene: .; V gene: TRBV6-6; CDR3 DNA: TGTGCCAGCAGACGCGCCCAAATTTCCCTTACCGAGCAGTACTTC; CDR3 protein: CASRRAQISLTEQYF
clone size: .; J gene: TRBJ1-6; D gene: TRBD1; V gene: TRBV10-3; CDR3 DNA: TGTGCCACCCAAAACAAGACAGGGATCAATTCACCCCTCCACTTT; CDR3 protein: CATQNKTGINSPLHF
clone size: .; J gene: TRBJ2-3; D gene: .; V gene: TRBV7-9; CDR3 DNA: TGTGCCAGCAGATACCCGGGGGGCACATATTTT; CDR3 protein: CASRYPGGTYF
clone size: many; J gene: TRBJ1-2; D gene: TRBD1; V gene: TRBV7-2; CDR3 DNA: TGTGCCAGCAGCCCGATCCAGGGGGCGCAGCTTGGCTACACCTTC; CDR3 protein: CASSPIQGAQLGYTF
clone size: .; J gene: TRBJ2-6; D gene: .; V gene: TRBV14; CDR3 DNA: TGTGCCAGCAAAAGTTCTGGGGCCAACGTCCTGACTTTC; CDR3 protein: CASKSSGANVLTF
clone size: few; J gene: TRBJ2-1; D gene: TRBD2; V gene: TRBV9; CDR3 DNA: TGTGCCAGCAGCCCAAGGGCTAGCGGGGGTATCAATGAGCAGTTCTTC; CDR3 protein: CASSPRASGGINEQFF
clone size: few; J gene: TRBJ2-4; D gene: .; V gene: TRBV19; CDR3 DNA: TGTGCCAGTACAAAACGGGGACTCAGTACAGTGGAGTACTTC; CDR3 protein: CASTKRGLSTVEYF
clone size: .; J gene: TRBJ1-1; D gene: TRBD1; V gene: TRBV6-8; CDR3 DNA: TGTGCCAGCTATATCCCGGGACAGCGCTTCGAAGCTTTCTTT; CDR3 protein: CASYIPGQRFEAFF
clone size: .; J gene: TRBJ2-3; D gene: .; V gene: TRBV12-3/TRBV12-4; CDR3 DNA: TGTGCCAGCAGTTGGGGAAGGACCGCAGATACGCAGTATTTT; CDR3 protein: CASSWGRTADTQYF
clone size: few; J gene: TRBJ1-1; D gene: .; V gene: TRBV19; CDR3 DNA: TGTGCCAGTAGTATCGCCCCCCTCCGGAACACAGAAGCTTTCTTT; CDR3 protein: CASSIAPLRNTEAFF
clone size: once; J gene: TRBJ2-3; D gene: .; V gene: TRBV5-1; CDR3 DNA: TGCGCCAGCAGCTTAAGGGGGATAGCGTGGGGACGCACAGATACGCAGTATTTT; CDR3 protein: CASSLRGIAWGRTDTQYF
clone size: .; J gene: TRBJ2-2; D gene: .; V gene: TRBV19; CDR3 DNA: TGTGCCAGTAACTGGGGGTTGGGCGGGGAGCTGTTTTTT; CDR3 protein: CASNWGLGGELFF
clone size: few; J gene: TRBJ1-1; D gene: .; V gene: TRBV20-1; CDR3 DNA: TGCAGTGCTAGAGACCCAAGTAGCTTCAACGCTGAAGCTTTCTTT; CDR3 protein: CSARDPSSFNAEAFF
clone size: .; J gene: TRBJ1-4; D gene: .; V gene: TRBV27; CDR3 DNA: TGTGCCAGCAGTCAACAAGGCTATGAAAAACTGTTTTTT; CDR3 protein: CASSQQGYEKLFF
clone size: few; J gene: TRBJ1-1; D gene: .; V gene: TRBV12-5; CDR3 DNA: TGTGCTAGTGGTTTGGGACCGATCGAAGCTTTCTTT; CDR3 protein: CASGLGPIEAFF
clone size: few; J gene: TRBJ1-5; D gene: .; V gene: TRBV10-2; CDR3 DNA: TGCGCCAGTAGACACGAGGGAAATCAGCCCCAGCATTTT; CDR3 protein: CASRHEGNQPQHF
clone size: .; J gene: TRBJ2-5; D gene: TRBD2; V gene: TRBV3-1; CDR3 DNA: TGTGCCAGCAGCCCCGCGTCTCTTAAGTATAGCGGGGGAGGAGAGACCCAGTACTTC; CDR3 protein: CASSPASLKYSGGGETQYF
clone size: few; J gene: TRBJ2-2; D gene: .; V gene: TRBV27; CDR3 DNA: TGTGCCAGCAGTTTTGGACAGCCCGAAGTGGGAGTCACCGGGGAGCTGTTTTTT; CDR3 protein: CASSFGQPEVGVTGELFF
clone size: .; J gene: TRBJ2-1; D gene: TRBD2; V gene: TRBV6-5; CDR3 DNA: TGTGCCAGCGTTGAATTGGGACTAGCGGGGGGGCAGAATGAGCAGTTCTTC; CDR3 protein: CASVELGLAGGQNEQFF
clone size: many; J gene: TRBJ1-1; D gene: .; V gene: TRBV6-2/TRBV6-3; CDR3 DNA: TGTGCCAGCAGTTCCCCCGACCTGAACACTGAAGCTTTCTTT; CDR3 protein: CASSSPDLNTEAFF
clone size: few; J gene: TRBJ2-5; D gene: .; V gene: TRBV12-3/TRBV12-4; CDR3 DNA: TGTGCCAGCAGCCCCGGGCGAGACTCATCCCCCCAAGAGACCCAGTACTTC; CDR3 protein: CASSPGRDSSPQETQYF
clone size: few; J gene: TRBJ2-3; D gene: .; V gene: TRBV28; CDR3 DNA: TGTGCCAGCAGTTTAACGGGGGCGGCAGATACGCAGTATTTT; CDR3 protein: CASSLTGAADTQYF
clone size: .; J gene: TRBJ2-1; D gene: .; V gene: TRBV11-1; CDR3 DNA: TGTGCCAGCAGCCCCGCTTTCGGCGACGGCCCGGGGGATGAGCAGTTCTTC; CDR3 protein: CASSPAFGDGPGDEQFF
clone size: few; J gene: TRBJ2-1; D gene: TRBD1; V gene: TRBV5-8; CDR3 DNA: TGTGCCAGCAGCTGGACAGGGTCATTCAGGAATGAGCAGTTCTTC; CDR3 protein: CASSWTGSFRNEQFF
clone size: .; J gene: TRBJ1-1; D gene: .; V gene: TRBV28; CDR3 DNA: TGTGCCAGCACCGCTTTCGGGGGATGGGACACTGAAGCTTTCTTT; CDR3 protein: CASTAFGGWDTEAFF
clone size: few; J gene: TRBJ2-2; D gene: .; V gene: TRBV7-6; CDR3 DNA: TGTGCCAGCAGCCCCGTGTTCGGGTGGGGCACCGGGGAGCTGTTTTTT; CDR3 protein: CASSPVFGWGTGELFF
clone size: .; J gene: TRBJ1-1; D gene: .; V gene: TRBV9; CDR3 DNA: TGTGCCAGCAGCGTAGAAGGGATTGAAGCTTTCTTT; CDR3 protein: CASSVEGIEAFF
clone size: .; J gene: TRBJ2-1; D gene: .; V gene: TRBV6-6; CDR3 DNA: TGTGCCAGCAGTTACTCGGGGGACTCCGGGATGAGGACCGATGAGCAGTTCTTC; CDR3 protein: CASSYSGDSGMRTDEQFF
clone size: .; J gene: TRBJ2-3; D gene: .; V gene: TRBV6-1; CDR3 DNA: TGTGCCAGCAGTACCGTGGCAGGGGCCAGCACAGATACGCAGTATTTT; CDR3 protein: CASSTVAGASTDTQYF
clone size: .; J gene: TRBJ2-1; D gene: TRBD2; V gene: TRBV20-1; CDR3 DNA: TGCAGTGTATTCGGGACTAGCGGGTACAATGAGCAGTTCTTC; CDR3 protein: CSVFGTSGYNEQFF
clone size: few; J gene: TRBJ2-1; D gene: .; V gene: TRBV27; CDR3 DNA: TGTGCCAGCAGTCGTGGACACGGATCTAGGAATGAGCAGTTCTTC; CDR3 protein: CASSRGHGSRNEQFF
clone size: many; J gene: TRBJ1-2; D gene: .; V gene: TRBV7-2; CDR3 DNA: TGTGCCAGCAGCCCGGACAGTCACGGCTACACCTTC; CDR3 protein: CASSPDSHGYTF
clone size: many; J gene: TRBJ2-5; D gene: TRBD2; V gene: TRBV7-9; CDR3 DNA: TGTGCCAGCAGCCCTGGGACTAGCGGGGGAGCCAAAGAGACCCAGTACTTC; CDR3 protein: CASSPGTSGGAKETQYF
clone size: few; J gene: TRBJ2-3; D gene: .; V gene: TRBV6-2/TRBV6-3; CDR3 DNA: TGTGCCAGCAGTTACCCACCACCCCGACAGTATTTT; CDR3 protein: CASSYPPPRQYF
clone size: few; J gene: TRBJ2-1; D gene: .; V gene: TRBV5-1; CDR3 DNA: TGCGCCAGCAGCTTGGGGACGCCCGGGGGGACAGTGAAAAATGAGCAGTTCTTC; CDR3 protein: CASSLGTPGGTVKNEQFF
clone size: .; J gene: TRBJ1-6; D gene: .; V gene: TRBV27; CDR3 DNA: TGTGCCAGCAGCCGGGGGAATTCATCCCTCCACTTT; CDR3 protein: CASSRGNSSLHF
clone size: many; J gene: TRBJ1-1; D gene: TRBD1; V gene: TRBV7-6; CDR3 DNA: TGTGCCAGCACCACGGGGACAGGGACCACTGAAGCTTTCTTT; CDR3 protein: CASTTGTGTTEAFF
clone size: .; J gene: TRBJ1-1; D gene: TRBD1; V gene: TRBV4-1; CDR3 DNA: TGCGCCAGCAGCCAAAGTCCAGGGGGTGTACTTGAAGCTTTCTTT; CDR3 protein: CASSQSPGGVLEAFF
clone size: .; J gene: TRBJ1-5; D gene: .; V gene: TRBV7-8; CDR3 DNA: TGTGTCAGCACCCTCCGGGACGACCAGCCCCAGCATTTT; CDR3 protein: CVSTLRDDQPQHF
clone size: few; J gene: TRBJ2-3; D gene: .; V gene: TRBV24-1; CDR3 DNA: TGTGCCACCAGTGACCGGGCCCGCACAGATACGCAGTATTTT; CDR3 protein: CATSDRARTDTQYF
clone size: few; J gene: TRBJ2-1; D gene: .; V gene: TRBV7-8; CDR3 DNA: TGTGCCAGCAGCTTAGCGGGGTTTGGACAGACCTACAATGAGCAGTTCTTC; CDR3 protein: CASSLAGFGQTYNEQFF